The clone carrying this T cell receptor (beta chain) was observed a few times. The entry originates in a study of blood T cell repertoires in COVID-19. The overall study: Spain, Italy and the United States supplied samples that represented acute and convalescent COVID-19. T cells, B-cell-depleted T cells, or PBMCs provided the cDNA or gDNA that served as material.

CDR1 and CDR2 (germline): GTSNPN, SVGIG (reference sequence). There are 14 residues in the CDR3. The V end was cut by 0 bases, the J end by 4 bases, with 10 bases between. Original methodology: Scientists estimated how many nucleated cells there were by amplifying reference gene primers. Libraries were prepared by immunoSEQ multiplex PCR; TCRdb keeps only in-frame clonotypes and omits some of them. V and J calls and clone size follow that table, whereas D and trimming were derived from the DNA. The sample contains about 52,000 clones, 80% to 90% of which appear only once. The sequence was collected from a man between 65 and 85 years old with acute or convalescent COVID-19. The sequenced sample was peripheral blood. The rearrangement links TRBV30 to TRBJ1-3; D perhaps matches TRBD1 (5 bases). The CDR3 protein is CAWSVGGAGNTIYF. CDR3 nucleotide sequence: TGTGCCTGGAGTGTTGGCGGGGCCGGAAACACCATATATTTT.